These 8 T cell receptor beta chains share one sample of origin, sequenced in a study of a mutant IDH1 vaccine in newly diagnosed glioma. Method: immunoSEQ multiplex PCR; TCRdb's copy keeps in-frame clones and lacks some. The repertoire holds tens of thousands of clones, with less than 90% as singletons. Stated time point: week 35, safety follow-up. One vaccine dose held 300 ug of mutant IDH1 20-mer peptide and came with topical imiquimod. No cognate antigen is known for these TCRs. Sequencing was performed on PBMCs, taken from a glioma patient whose treatment included an IDH1 peptide vaccine. Every receptor here comes from a young man with glioma.

The rearrangement joins TRBV4-1 to TRBJ1-2; D uncertain. The germline CDR1 and CDR2 sequences are MGHRA and YSYEKL. There are 15 residues in the CDR3. The V and J ends lost 0 bases and 5 bases respectively, with 13 bases between them. CDR3 amino acids: CASSQDAMEVYGYTF. The CDR3 region has the DNA TGCGCCAGCAGCCAAGATGCCATGGAAGTGTATGGCTACACCTTC.

The chain employs TRBV7-9 and TRBJ1-6, with 9 positions matching TRBD1. Looked up from germline, CDR1 is SEHNR and CDR2 is FQNEAQ (reference sequence). The CDR3 extends over 19 amino acids. After removal of 5 bases from V and 6 bases from J, the junction contained 17 bases not matched to a gene. CDR3 nucleotides: TGTGCCAGCAGCAGTTACCGACTTTGGGACAGGGAATCTAATTCACCCCTCCACTTT. As protein: CASSSYRLWDRESNSPLHF.

This clone has only one observation. The V call is TRBV7-2, the J call TRBJ2-3; perhaps TRBD1 as D (6 bases). This CDR3 comprises 15 residues. The germline V and J ends were trimmed by 3 bases and 5 bases, with 15 bases remaining between them. Germline V CDR1 and CDR2: SGHTA, FQGNSA. The CDR3 sequence: CASSFLPGAVDTQYF. The CDR3 nucleotides read TGTGCCAGCAGCTTTTTGCCAGGGGCGGTAGATACGCAGTATTTT.

This chain uses TRBV28 with TRBJ1-5; the match to TRBD1 covers 9 bases. J lost 2 bases, V lost 6 bases, and 5 bases had no gene match. Germline loops: CDR1 MDHEN, CDR2 SYDVKM. CDR3 length: 15 amino acids. The CDR3 DNA reads as TGTGCCAGCAGCCCCCGGACAGGGGGCAATCAGCCCCAGCATTTT. It specifies CASSPRTGGNQPQHF. The variable domain in full, with the rest retrieved from reference TRBV28 and TRBJ1-5, is DVKVTQSSRYLVKRTGEKVFLECVQDMDHENMFWYRQDPGLGLRLIYFSYDVKMKEKGDIPEGYSVSREKKERFSLILESASTNQTSMYLCASSPRTGGNQPQHFGDGTRLSIL.

This clone was picked up one time. V usage is TRBV6-1 and J usage is TRBJ2-7; D is uncertain. There are 11 residues in the CDR3. CDR1 is MNHNS and CDR2 is SASEGT in the germline V gene. V lost 5 bases, J lost 3 bases, and 5 bases lay in between. CDR3 region: CASSRVYEQYF. The CDR3 DNA sequence: TGTGCCAGCAGTCGCGTCTACGAGCAGTACTTC.

The chain uses TRBV6-1 and TRBJ1-5, with D unclear. The germline CDR1 and CDR2 sequences are MNHNS and SASEGT. The CDR3 is made up of 15 amino acids. V was trimmed by 6 bases and J by 9 bases, leaving 21 bases between them. The CDR3 here is CASRLRTGSTGPQHF. CDR3 DNA sequence: TGTGCCAGCAGGCTTAGGACCGGATCGACGGGGCCCCAGCATTTT.

The J gene is TRBJ1-2, the V gene TRBV27, with 8 positions matching TRBD1. V lost 6 bases, J lost 3 bases, and 6 bases stayed unmatched. The CDR3 is 14 residues long. Germline V CDR1 and CDR2: MNHEY, SMNVEV (reference sequence). For the CDR3, the DNA is TGTGCCAGCAGCGGGGGACAGGACCACTATGGCTACACCTTC. The encoded protein is CASSGGQDHYGYTF.

The CDR3 DNA reads TGTGCCAGCGCCTTGGAGGGCGAGCAGTACTTC. It translates to CASALEGEQYF. This chain joins TRBV7-9 and TRBJ2-7; a weak D match, TRBD2 (6 bases). CDR3 length equals 11 residues. V was trimmed by 8 bases and J by 6 bases, leaving 11 bases between them. Per the germline V gene, CDR1 is SEHNR and CDR2 is FQNEAQ (reference sequence).